This TCR beta chain was observed in a study of T-cell memory formation after mild COVID-19. TCRdb independently ran MiXCR on the 5' RACE reads; one entry per CDR3 protein. Of about 470,000 distinct CDR3 sequences in the sample, 18% were seen once. The sample holds a few counts of this clonotype. This receptor was taken from an adult woman who had mild COVID-19 (a few samples of this study predate the infection). Cell type and time point are not known. Sequencing was performed on PBMCs or a T cell subset sorted from them (not recorded which).

Written as DNA, the CDR3 is TGTGCCAGCAGCTTCCCCTCTGGTGAAAAACTGTTTTTT. This sequence encodes CASSFPSGEKLFF. The V call is TRBV5-5, the J call TRBJ1-4; D is uncertain. This CDR3 has 13 amino acids. CDR1 SGHKS and CDR2 YYEKEE come from the germline V gene (reference sequence). Between the trimmed V and J ends, which lost 2 bases and 7 bases, there was a span of 9 bases.